This T cell receptor beta chain stems from a study of post-analysis software for immune sequencing data. Of note for this clonotype: Its specificity is not known.

Study-wide results and caveats: In patients, TRBV5-6, TRBV5-1 and TRBV20-1 belonged to five or six TRBV segments found more frequently than in controls.

The CDR3 runs 17 residues. J lost 0 bases, V lost 5 bases, and 11 bases had no gene match. Germline assignment: CDR1 SGHAT and CDR2 FQNNGV. Each TCR beta cDNA library carried unique molecular identifiers. MiXCR was run by TCRdb on the PCR reads, yielding one entry per CDR3 protein. The sample lists some 690,000 distinct CDR3 sequences; approximately 30% were seen once. V is TRBV11-2 and J is TRBJ2-3, with 7 bases that match TRBD2. The receptor's source is a girl between 5 and 17 years old with multiple sclerosis. What was sequenced was blood. The CDR3 protein is CASSLMTSTTSTDTQYF. The CDR3 nucleotides read TGTGCCAGCAGCCTCATGACTAGCACAACTAGCACAGATACGCAGTATTTT. Looking up the rest from reference TRBV11-2 and TRBJ2-3 gives the full variable domain: EAGVAQSPRYKIIEKRQSVAFWCNPISGHATLYWYQQILGQGPKLLIQFQNNGVVDDSQLPKDRFSAERLKGVDSTLKIQPAKLEDSAVYLCASSLMTSTTSTDTQYFGPGTRLTVL.